Sequencing of this T cell receptor (beta chain) was carried out in a study of beta chain features in type 1 diabetes. Reverse transcription of all isolated RNA meant that expressed TCRB transcripts were sequenced. Some clones are missing from TCRdb's copy, which holds only in-frame ones; the method was immunoSEQ multiplex PCR. The table lists a few hundred thousand clones, about 15% of them singletons. With respect to this clone: Its antigen is not identified.

Study-wide points: Shorter TCRB CDR3s, moderately but significantly so, were found in Type 1 diabetes patients in all four CD4+ subsets.

Germline V CDR1 and CDR2: KGHSH, LQKENI. The CDR3 runs 13 residues. With 2 bases removed from V and 4 bases from J, the gap between germline ends came to 9 bases. This rearrangement joins TRBV18 to TRBJ2-7; unclear D gene. The material sequenced was naive CD4+ T cells from blood. The clonotype comes from a man aged 30-40 years with type 1 diabetes. CDR3 region: CASSPELGYEQYF. CDR3 nucleotide sequence: TGTGCCAGCTCACCAGAACTCGGGTACGAGCAGTACTTC.